This note documents a single T cell receptor beta chain sequence. The sample comes from a study of shared clonotypes between healthy human individuals. Trimming took 6 bases from V and 6 from J; bases not matched to a gene: 5. Germline CDR1 and CDR2: MNHEY and SVGAGI. The CDR3 runs 14 residues. Naive CD8 isolation took CD45RO-negative cells positively selected for CCR7 and excluded terminally differentiated effector memory CD45RA+ cells. Measured with immunoSEQ multiplex PCR; TCRdb has only the in-frame clones, and not every one. The sample holds roughly 650,000 clones, roughly 95% seen once. The receptor was isolated from a woman under 40 in good health. Sequenced sample: naive CD8+ T cells sorted from blood. The chain carries TRBV6-5 and TRBJ2-7, with 13 bases fitting TRBD2. CDR3 DNA: TGTGCCAGCAGCGCCGGGACTAGCGGGATCGAGCAGTACTTC. Encoded protein: CASSAGTSGIEQYF.